This T cell receptor beta chain was documented in a study of memory CD4+ T cells and cytomegalovirus serostatus. The CDR3 extends over 19 amino acids. The ends lost 3 bases at V and 0 bases at J; junction bases unmatched: 10. Germline CDR1 and CDR2: SNHLY and FYNNEI. The sort gate was single viable CD3+CD4+CD8-CD45RO+ cells for memory CD4+ T cells. CMV serostatus came from serum IgG against pp150, pp28, p38, p52. The data were produced by immunoSEQ multiplex PCR, yet TCRdb's version contains in-frame clones alone and is incomplete. The table has about 27,000 clones, roughly three quarters seen once; the top ten hold around 0.99%.

The clonotype was recovered from an adult in good health and CMV-seronegative. The sample was memory CD4+ T cells from blood. The rearrangement uses TRBV2 and TRBJ1-6; TRBD1 matches at 8 bases. The CDR3 loop is CASSEGQAWESSYNSPLHF. The CDR3 coding sequence is TGTGCCAGCAGTGAGGGACAGGCCTGGGAAAGCTCCTATAATTCACCCCTCCACTTT.